This T cell receptor beta chain derives from a study of PD-L1 blockade in urothelial cancer (dated by TCRdb to 2016 to 2017). For the wider study: All patients started therapy in the mid-2010s and received atezolizumab 1,200 mg intravenously every 3 weeks. About nine tenths of the roughly 30 patients were males with bladder-origin urothelial cancer, and 18 of 29 reported a prior smoking history. Patients had an ECOG performance status of 0 or 1 and had received between 0 and 3 prior chemotherapy regimens. Blood samples were analyzed 3 weeks after the start of treatment (second dose) and 6 weeks after the start of treatment. Blood samples yielded a median of around 150,000 T cells and tens of thousands of unique TCRs, with median clonality approximately 0.08. The study was an exploratory multi-omic analysis of somatic, immune and clinical correlates of response to PD-L1 blockade with atezolizumab in urothelial cancer. Pretreatment tumor samples, along with matched peripheral blood serially collected before and after atezolizumab treatment, were subjected to TCR sequencing. Durable clinical benefit was defined as a progression-free survival longer than 6 months, and TCR features were additionally tested against progression-free survival and overall survival. Whole exome sequencing and RNA sequencing of pretreatment tumors were performed alongside TCR sequencing in the same patients. Durable clinical benefit was achieved by nine patients but not by the remaining 20. Pretreatment blood TCR-seq was available for about 27 patients, at least one posttreatment blood collection was obtained for some 25 patients, and tumor TCR-seq was available for some 25 patients. The paper as a whole reports these results and caveats: Small sample size (n ≈ 27) and many exploratory analyses mean the results are intended to be hypothesis-generating. Improved progression-free and overall survival was found to be associated with pretreatment peripheral blood TCR clonality below the median. Patients with durable benefit showed greater expansion of tumor-associated TCR clones in peripheral blood 3 weeks after starting treatment (n = 22, p = 0.022).

V drops 6 bases and J drops 3 bases, leaving 19 bases in between. As encoded in the germline V gene, CDR1 is ENHRY while CDR2 is SYGVKD. CDR3 length: 16 amino acids, cysteine to phenylalanine. Only the CDR3 DNA stays, 48 bases, in frame from base 1. Synthetic TCR analog templates were spiked into each PCR to estimate absolute template abundance from read counts. TCRbeta CDR3 regions were amplified from genomic DNA with bias-controlled V and J gene primers using the immunoSEQ assay. Sequencing of rearranged TCRbeta segments was performed at approximately 20X coverage. In the original analysis: Sequencing errors were corrected by clustering and CDR3s were annotated against IMGT to assign V, D and J genes. Only productive TCRbeta rearrangements were used in downstream analyses, excluding out-of-frame or stop-codon sequences. Clonality was computed as one minus Shannon entropy normalized by the log of the number of unique productive sequences. Clones differing between time points or between blood and tumor were identified by Fisher's exact test with Benjamini-Hochberg correction at adjusted p below 0.01. Held by TCRdb, this immuneACCESS table contains in-frame sequences only and omits some clones. Under half of the omission traces to an unresolved V gene where checked; the cause of the rest is unknown. D and trimming were read from the DNA, whereas the V and J calls and clone size are those reported in that table. Across this sample there are tens of thousands of clones, with around 87% seen only once. In total, the top ten clones hold around 15% of the sample.

Turning to this clone: What this receptor recognizes is not known. One base away there is no much larger clone; base qualities are not given.

The cohort comprised more than 25 patients with locally advanced or metastatic urothelial carcinoma treated at Memorial Sloan Kettering on a trial protocol. Peripheral blood mononuclear cells were collected from each patient pretreatment and during treatment, giving between 1 and 8 total time points per patient. The Qiagen DNeasy Blood extraction kit was used to purify genomic DNA from total PBMCs and from tumor samples. PBMCs were collected pretreatment and during treatment, and were isolated and stored as previously described. The sample here was PBMCs, taken around atezolizumab (anti-PD-L1) treatment. The clonotype was recovered from a man aged 55 to 69 with urothelial cancer. The chain employs TRBV10-3 and TRBJ2-3; a weak D assignment points to TRBD1 (5 bases agree). The CDR3 protein: CAISPTLQGITDTQYF. At the DNA level, the sequence is TGTGCCATCAGCCCGACACTGCAGGGTATAACAGATACGCAGTATTTT.